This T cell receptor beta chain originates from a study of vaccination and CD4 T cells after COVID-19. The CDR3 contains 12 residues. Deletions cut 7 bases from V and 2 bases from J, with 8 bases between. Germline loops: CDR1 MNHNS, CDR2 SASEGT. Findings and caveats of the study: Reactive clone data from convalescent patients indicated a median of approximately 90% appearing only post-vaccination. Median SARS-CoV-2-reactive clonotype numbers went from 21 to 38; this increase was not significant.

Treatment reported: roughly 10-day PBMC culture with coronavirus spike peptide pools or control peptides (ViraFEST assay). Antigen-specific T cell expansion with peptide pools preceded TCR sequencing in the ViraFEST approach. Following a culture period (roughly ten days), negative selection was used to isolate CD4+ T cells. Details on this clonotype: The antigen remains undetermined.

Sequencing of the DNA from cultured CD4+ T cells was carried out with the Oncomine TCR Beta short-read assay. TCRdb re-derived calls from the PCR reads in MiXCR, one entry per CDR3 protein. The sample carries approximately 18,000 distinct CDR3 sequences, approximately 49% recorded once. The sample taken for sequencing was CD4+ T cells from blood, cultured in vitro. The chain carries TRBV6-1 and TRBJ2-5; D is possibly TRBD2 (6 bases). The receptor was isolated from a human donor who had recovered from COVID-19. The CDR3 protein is CASKTRQETQYF. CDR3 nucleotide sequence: TGTGCCAGCAAGACTAGACAAGAGACCCAGTACTTC.